This TCR beta chain derives from a study of T cells in Graves' hyperthyroidism and ophthalmopathy. Broader study findings: For ophthalmopathy, model prediction preceded onset by a median approximately 6 months. Most clonotypes expanded in the thyroid (above 0.001) were also present in blood.

Using RNA transcripts as the source, TCR beta CDR3 regions were amplified. TCR CDR3 regions were first amplified by RT-PCR with HTBI primers. MiXCR, applied by TCRdb to the multiplex PCR reads, yields one record per CDR3 protein. Here the sample spans some 370,000 distinct CDR3 sequences, approximately 18% being singletons. This clonotype was recorded a few times. Its antigen remains unidentified. This sample holds PBMCs from roughly 10 ml fresh peripheral blood. The sample taken for sequencing was blood. This TCR came from a woman in her twenties or thirties with Graves' hyperthyroidism that later progressed to Graves' ophthalmopathy.

CDR3 protein: CASSEVGLAGWIDQPQHF. The CDR3 nucleotides are TGTGCCAGCAGTGAAGTAGGATTGGCAGGGTGGATTGATCAGCCCCAGCATTTT. The chain employs TRBV6-1 and TRBJ1-5; maybe TRBD1 (5 bases). Between the trimmed V and J ends, which lost 1 base and 5 bases, there was a span of 21 bases. CDR1 and CDR2 from the germline V gene are MNHNS and SASEGT. This CDR3 has 18 amino acids.